This T cell receptor (beta chain) was obtained from a study of T-cell memory formation after mild COVID-19. The study, taken as a whole, reports: Pre-infection memory harbored some responding clones, suggesting cross-reactive memory joined. CM and EM subsets held most contracting CD4+ clones; EMRA held CD8+ ones.

V lost 6 bases to trimming and J lost 7 bases, with 17 bases between them. The germline CDR1 and CDR2 sequences are MGHDK and SYGVNS. The CDR3 is 14 residues long. Points on this clonotype: What it binds is unknown.

Via MiXCR, TCRdb re-called the 5' RACE reads, giving one row per CDR3 protein. Among 250,000 to 350,000 distinct CDR3 sequences listed, 15% to 20% were seen once. The receptor was isolated from a man aged 18 to 30 who had mild COVID-19 (a few samples of this study predate the infection). Cell type and time point are not known. Sequencing was performed on PBMCs or a T cell subset sorted from them (not recorded which). V and J are TRBV25-1 and TRBJ2-3, with D perhaps matching TRBD2 (5 bases). The CDR3 DNA is TGTGCCAGCAGCCGGGCGGGCCTGCGATATACGCAGTATTTT. Translating gives CASSRAGLRYTQYF.